These T cell receptor beta chains were read from a single sample in a study of blood T cell repertoires in COVID-19. TCRdb keeps only in-frame clones here, not all; method: immunoSEQ multiplex PCR. This sample carries over 150,000 clones, more than 65% of them seen once, and the ten largest clones take about 13%. Specimen: peripheral blood. Receptor source: a human donor in a cohort sampled during active COVID-19. Both conserved end residues are part of each CDR3. A D gene is named only where the DNA matches it firmly. Expanded clones get a size class; other rows say once, few or many, or leave the size out.

j_gene: TRBJ2-2; abundance: .; d_gene: .; v_gene: TRBV12-3/TRBV12-4; CDR3aa: CASSIRETGELFF; CDR3nt: TGTGCCAGCAGCATCAGGGAAACCGGGGAGCTGTTTTTT
j_gene: TRBJ1-4; abundance: once; d_gene: .; v_gene: TRBV7-9; CDR3aa: CASSAGGATNEKLFF; CDR3nt: TGTGCCAGCAGCGCCGGAGGTGCAACTAATGAAAAACTGTTTTTT
j_gene: TRBJ2-7; abundance: .; d_gene: TRBD2; v_gene: TRBV28; CDR3aa: CASSLRDYSYEQYF; CDR3nt: TGTGCCAGCAGTTTGAGGGACTACTCCTACGAGCAGTACTTC
j_gene: TRBJ1-2; abundance: .; d_gene: .; v_gene: TRBV6-6; CDR3aa: CASSYSEGTNYGYTF; CDR3nt: TGTGCCAGCAGTTACTCAGAGGGGACAAACTATGGCTACACCTTC
j_gene: TRBJ2-7; abundance: .; d_gene: TRBD1; v_gene: TRBV4-1; CDR3aa: CASSLRDRAMDEQYF; CDR3nt: TGCGCCAGCAGCCTCAGGGACAGGGCGATGGACGAGCAGTACTTC
j_gene: TRBJ2-1; abundance: .; d_gene: TRBD1; v_gene: TRBV4-1; CDR3aa: CASSQGQGRDEQFF; CDR3nt: TGCGCCAGCAGCCAGGGACAGGGCCGGGATGAGCAGTTCTTC
j_gene: TRBJ1-1; abundance: .; d_gene: TRBD1; v_gene: TRBV19; CDR3aa: CASYRRARQGNTEAFF; CDR3nt: TGTGCCAGTTATAGACGGGCGCGACAGGGGAACACTGAAGCTTTCTTT
j_gene: TRBJ2-7; abundance: few; d_gene: .; v_gene: TRBV20-1; CDR3aa: CSAGRGYEQYF; CDR3nt: TGCAGTGCGGGCAGGGGCTACGAGCAGTACTTC
j_gene: TRBJ2-7; abundance: .; d_gene: .; v_gene: TRBV7-8; CDR3aa: CASSLMSSHEQYF; CDR3nt: TGTGCCAGCAGCTTAATGAGCTCCCACGAGCAGTACTTC
j_gene: TRBJ1-2; abundance: .; d_gene: .; v_gene: TRBV7-9; CDR3aa: CASSTLGPHTF; CDR3nt: TGTGCCAGCAGCACCCTGGGGCCGCACACCTTC
j_gene: TRBJ2-3; abundance: .; d_gene: .; v_gene: TRBV27; CDR3aa: CASSLSPPGTGLTDTQYF; CDR3nt: TGTGCCAGCAGTTTATCCCCGCCCGGTACGGGGTTAACAGATACGCAGTATTTT
j_gene: TRBJ1-1; abundance: .; d_gene: .; v_gene: TRBV28; CDR3aa: CASSSPSGGGTEAFF; CDR3nt: TGTGCCAGCAGTTCCCCCTCGGGGGGCGGCACTGAAGCTTTCTTT
j_gene: TRBJ1-6; abundance: .; d_gene: .; v_gene: TRBV30; CDR3aa: CAWSPGWNSPLHF; CDR3nt: TGTGCCTGGAGTCCGGGGTGGAATTCACCCCTCCACTTT
j_gene: TRBJ2-1; abundance: once; d_gene: .; v_gene: TRBV20-1; CDR3aa: CSAAGYNEQFF; CDR3nt: TGCAGTGCCGCAGGATACAATGAGCAGTTCTTC
j_gene: TRBJ1-5; abundance: .; d_gene: .; v_gene: TRBV18; CDR3aa: CASSRAGPGGNQPQHF; CDR3nt: TGTGCCAGCTCCCGGGCGGGGCCCGGGGGCAATCAGCCCCAGCATTTT
j_gene: TRBJ2-2; abundance: few; d_gene: TRBD2; v_gene: TRBV19; CDR3aa: CASSSSGRGTGELFF; CDR3nt: TGTGCCAGTAGTAGTAGCGGGAGGGGTACCGGGGAGCTGTTTTTT
j_gene: TRBJ2-5; abundance: .; d_gene: .; v_gene: TRBV23-1; CDR3aa: CATLPRVRETQYF; CDR3nt: TGCGCCACCCTTCCCAGGGTGCGAGAGACCCAGTACTTC
j_gene: TRBJ2-7; abundance: .; d_gene: TRBD2; v_gene: TRBV7-9; CDR3aa: CASSLPSGRLEQYF; CDR3nt: TGTGCCAGCAGCTTACCTAGCGGGCGATTAGAGCAGTACTTC
j_gene: TRBJ2-7; abundance: .; d_gene: .; v_gene: TRBV5-6; CDR3aa: CASSIGQSYEQYF; CDR3nt: TGTGCCAGCAGTATTGGACAGAGCTACGAGCAGTACTTC
j_gene: TRBJ2-5; abundance: .; d_gene: TRBD1; v_gene: TRBV24-1; CDR3aa: CATSDWTGGEETQYF; CDR3nt: TGTGCCACCAGTGATTGGACAGGGGGCGAAGAGACCCAGTACTTC
j_gene: TRBJ2-3; abundance: .; d_gene: TRBD2; v_gene: TRBV4-2; CDR3aa: CASSRTSGKVTDTQYF; CDR3nt: TGTGCCAGCAGCCGAACTAGCGGGAAGGTTACAGATACGCAGTATTTT
j_gene: TRBJ1-2; abundance: .; d_gene: TRBD1; v_gene: TRBV13; CDR3aa: CASSRQGGMNYGYTF; CDR3nt: TGTGCCAGCAGCCGACAGGGGGGGATGAACTATGGCTACACCTTC
j_gene: TRBJ2-7; abundance: .; d_gene: TRBD1; v_gene: TRBV15; CDR3aa: CATSIRQGAYEQYF; CDR3nt: TGTGCCACCAGCATCCGACAGGGTGCATACGAGCAGTACTTC
j_gene: TRBJ2-7; abundance: .; d_gene: .; v_gene: TRBV18; CDR3aa: CASSPRVGGYTYEQYF; CDR3nt: TGTGCCAGCTCACCACGAGTAGGAGGCTACACCTACGAGCAGTACTTC
j_gene: TRBJ2-1; abundance: few; d_gene: TRBD2; v_gene: TRBV15; CDR3aa: CATSRDRSGSLNEQFF; CDR3nt: TGTGCCACCAGCAGAGATCGTAGCGGGAGTTTGAATGAGCAGTTCTTC
j_gene: TRBJ2-7; abundance: .; d_gene: TRBD1; v_gene: TRBV5-1; CDR3aa: CASSAGPGQGLKINYEQYF; CDR3nt: TGCGCCAGCAGCGCTGGGCCGGGACAGGGGCTAAAAATCAACTACGAGCAGTACTTC
j_gene: TRBJ2-5; abundance: .; d_gene: .; v_gene: TRBV10-3; CDR3aa: CAITAGDNQETQYF; CDR3nt: TGTGCCATCACCGCAGGGGACAACCAAGAGACCCAGTACTTC
j_gene: TRBJ2-1; abundance: many; d_gene: .; v_gene: TRBV5-5; CDR3aa: CASSPPLSNEQFF; CDR3nt: TGTGCCAGCAGCCCCCCCCTATCGAATGAGCAGTTCTTC
j_gene: TRBJ1-5; abundance: many; d_gene: .; v_gene: TRBV19; CDR3aa: CASSTQTGNQPQHF; CDR3nt: TGTGCCAGTAGTACCCAGACAGGCAATCAGCCCCAGCATTTT
j_gene: TRBJ1-1; abundance: few; d_gene: TRBD1; v_gene: TRBV6-2/TRBV6-3; CDR3aa: CASSSKQGAGNTEAFF; CDR3nt: TGTGCCAGCAGCTCTAAACAGGGGGCTGGAAACACTGAAGCTTTCTTT
j_gene: TRBJ2-7; abundance: .; d_gene: .; v_gene: TRBV28; CDR3aa: CASSLFGETYEQYF; CDR3nt: TGTGCCAGCAGTTTATTTGGGGAGACCTACGAGCAGTACTTC
j_gene: TRBJ2-1; abundance: once; d_gene: TRBD2; v_gene: TRBV11-2; CDR3aa: CASSLGGAASGKGREQFF; CDR3nt: TGTGCCAGCAGCTTAGGGGGGGCGGCTAGCGGGAAGGGCAGGGAGCAGTTCTTC
j_gene: TRBJ2-3; abundance: .; d_gene: .; v_gene: TRBV19; CDR3aa: CASSTYRAPDTQYF; CDR3nt: TGTGCCAGTAGTACCTACAGGGCCCCAGATACGCAGTATTTT
j_gene: TRBJ2-5; abundance: .; d_gene: TRBD1; v_gene: TRBV27; CDR3aa: CASSLAGQGSGAQYF; CDR3nt: TGTGCCAGCAGTCTCGCCGGACAGGGGTCTGGGGCCCAGTACTTC